This TCR beta chain was captured in a study of shared clonotypes between healthy human individuals. Trimming shortened V by 0 bases and J by 4 bases, and 7 bases separated the two germline ends. This CDR3 is built from 13 residues. From germline, CDR1 is GTSNPN and CDR2 SVGIG (reference sequence). Study results and caveats: Donors were few, which limited the genetic and exposure-history diversity represented.

This table comes from immunoSEQ multiplex PCR, and its TCRdb copy is limited to in-frame clones, with some not included. In the table there are tens of thousands of clones, about 61% of which are singletons. With respect to this clone: The antigen remains unidentified.

The clonotype originates from a man aged 25 to 40 in good health. Sequenced: memory CD8+ T cells sorted from blood. Specified subset: CD45RO+ cells pooled with CCR7-negative TemRA cells. The chain combines TRBV30 with TRBJ2-1; the D gene is possibly TRBD2 (6 bases). This chain's CDR3 is CAWSVLAYNEQFF. CDR3 DNA: TGTGCCTGGAGTGTACTAGCTTACAATGAGCAGTTCTTC.